The rows below give T cell receptor beta chains drawn from one sample of a study of post-analysis software for immune sequencing data. TCRdb re-analysed the PCR reads in MiXCR, keeping a single row per CDR3 protein. This table has roughly 800,000 distinct CDR3 sequences, approximately 53% appearing once. The specimen sequenced was blood. Every receptor here comes from a girl aged 5-17 years with multiple sclerosis. The CDR3 runs from the conserved cysteine through the conserved F or W. D genes are given only for firm matches. Not every row has a clone size; where given, it reads once, few, many or a size class.

v_call: TRBV7-3; clone_size: NA; j_call: TRBJ2-1; d_call: NA; cdr3_aa: CASSSDKYNEQFF; cdr3_nt: TGTGCCAGCAGCTCTGACAAGTACAATGAGCAGTTCTTC
v_call: TRBV2; clone_size: NA; j_call: TRBJ2-2; d_call: NA; cdr3_aa: CASRETSTGELFF; cdr3_nt: TGTGCCAGCAGGGAGACTAGTACCGGGGAGCTGTTTTTT
v_call: TRBV20-1; clone_size: few; j_call: TRBJ2-4; d_call: NA; cdr3_aa: CSVGTSKNIQYF; cdr3_nt: TGCAGTGTGGGGACATCCAAAAACATTCAGTACTTC
v_call: TRBV20-1; clone_size: few; j_call: TRBJ2-7; d_call: TRBD1; cdr3_aa: CSASGRGSTYEQYF; cdr3_nt: TGCAGTGCTAGTGGCAGGGGGTCTACCTACGAGCAGTACTTC
v_call: TRBV5-1; clone_size: few; j_call: TRBJ2-4; d_call: NA; cdr3_aa: CASSDLRNIQYF; cdr3_nt: TGCGCCAGCAGCGACTTAAGGAACATTCAGTACTTC
v_call: TRBV5-1; clone_size: NA; j_call: TRBJ2-5; d_call: TRBD2; cdr3_aa: CASSEGLAGGLETQYF; cdr3_nt: TGCGCCAGCAGCGAGGGACTAGCGGGAGGGTTGGAGACCCAGTACTTC
v_call: TRBV10-3; clone_size: NA; j_call: TRBJ2-1; d_call: TRBD1; cdr3_aa: CAITQGAGNEQFF; cdr3_nt: TGTGCCATCACACAGGGGGCAGGGAATGAGCAGTTCTTC
v_call: TRBV20-1; clone_size: NA; j_call: TRBJ2-1; d_call: TRBD2; cdr3_aa: CSASTSGGASYNEQFF; cdr3_nt: TGCAGTGCTAGTACTAGCGGGGGGGCCTCCTACAATGAGCAGTTCTTC
v_call: TRBV20-1; clone_size: NA; j_call: TRBJ2-1; d_call: TRBD2; cdr3_aa: CSAREGLASYNEQFF; cdr3_nt: TGCAGTGCTAGGGAGGGACTAGCGTCCTACAATGAGCAGTTCTTC
v_call: TRBV3-1; clone_size: few; j_call: TRBJ1-2; d_call: NA; cdr3_aa: CASSQGGQYGYTF; cdr3_nt: TGTGCCAGCAGCCAAGGAGGGCAGTATGGCTACACCTTC
v_call: TRBV20-1; clone_size: NA; j_call: TRBJ1-5; d_call: TRBD1; cdr3_aa: CSAIEDRGLIGQPQHF; cdr3_nt: TGCAGTGCTATTGAGGACAGGGGGCTTATCGGTCAGCCCCAGCATTTT
v_call: TRBV20-1; clone_size: NA; j_call: TRBJ2-5; d_call: TRBD2; cdr3_aa: CSARALAGSETQYF; cdr3_nt: TGCAGTGCTAGAGCTCTAGCGGGAAGCGAGACCCAGTACTTC
v_call: TRBV20-1; clone_size: NA; j_call: TRBJ2-3; d_call: TRBD2; cdr3_aa: CSARGTSGSRTDTQYF; cdr3_nt: TGCAGTGCTAGAGGGACTAGCGGGTCTCGCACAGATACGCAGTATTTT
v_call: TRBV20-1; clone_size: NA; j_call: TRBJ2-1; d_call: TRBD2; cdr3_aa: CSAIRGGTSGFRIGEQFF; cdr3_nt: TGCAGTGCCATTAGGGGGGGGACTAGCGGGTTCCGGATCGGAGAGCAGTTCTTC
v_call: TRBV20-1; clone_size: NA; j_call: TRBJ2-1; d_call: NA; cdr3_aa: CSARDRGRASYNEQFF; cdr3_nt: TGCAGTGCTAGAGATAGGGGCAGGGCCTCCTACAATGAGCAGTTCTTC
v_call: TRBV29-1; clone_size: NA; j_call: TRBJ1-2; d_call: TRBD1; cdr3_aa: CSVVTGQEGGYTF; cdr3_nt: TGCAGCGTGGTGACAGGACAGGAGGGCGGCTACACCTTC
v_call: TRBV20-1; clone_size: once; j_call: TRBJ2-3; d_call: NA; cdr3_aa: CSARDRGAGPDTQYF; cdr3_nt: TGCAGTGCTAGAGATCGAGGGGCAGGGCCAGATACGCAGTATTTT
v_call: TRBV5-1; clone_size: once; j_call: TRBJ2-1; d_call: TRBD2; cdr3_aa: CASEKRGGLNEQFF; cdr3_nt: TGCGCCAGCGAAAAGCGGGGGGGCCTAAATGAGCAGTTCTTC
v_call: TRBV18; clone_size: NA; j_call: TRBJ2-5; d_call: NA; cdr3_aa: CASSPSSETQYF; cdr3_nt: TGTGCCAGCTCACCATCGTCGGAGACCCAGTACTTC
v_call: TRBV20-1; clone_size: NA; j_call: TRBJ2-1; d_call: NA; cdr3_aa: CSASHLNEQFF; cdr3_nt: TGCAGTGCTAGTCATCTGAATGAGCAGTTCTTC
v_call: TRBV7-8; clone_size: few; j_call: TRBJ1-2; d_call: NA; cdr3_aa: CASSLAPGVGYTF; cdr3_nt: TGTGCCAGCAGCTTAGCTCCAGGGGTTGGCTACACCTTC
v_call: TRBV12-3/TRBV12-4; clone_size: NA; j_call: TRBJ2-1; d_call: TRBD2; cdr3_aa: CASSTHSLAGEGNEQFF; cdr3_nt: TGTGCCAGCAGTACCCACAGTTTAGCGGGAGAGGGTAATGAGCAGTTCTTC
v_call: TRBV3-1; clone_size: NA; j_call: TRBJ2-2; d_call: TRBD2; cdr3_aa: CASSQDWGQRGGNTGELFF; cdr3_nt: TGTGCCAGCAGCCAAGACTGGGGCCAGCGGGGGGGCAACACCGGGGAGCTGTTTTTT
v_call: TRBV10-3; clone_size: NA; j_call: TRBJ1-2; d_call: TRBD1; cdr3_aa: CAISYQTGTGDPYGYTF; cdr3_nt: TGTGCCATCAGTTACCAAACAGGGACAGGAGACCCCTATGGCTACACCTTC
v_call: TRBV7-2; clone_size: few; j_call: TRBJ2-7; d_call: NA; cdr3_aa: CASSRDSRGGEQYF; cdr3_nt: TGTGCCAGCAGCCGGGACTCTCGGGGAGGCGAGCAGTACTTC
v_call: TRBV10-3; clone_size: few; j_call: TRBJ2-4; d_call: NA; cdr3_aa: CATGVRLGAKNIQYF; cdr3_nt: TGTGCCACCGGGGTTAGACTGGGGGCCAAAAACATTCAGTACTTC
v_call: TRBV18; clone_size: NA; j_call: TRBJ2-3; d_call: NA; cdr3_aa: CASSPVASPSDTQYF; cdr3_nt: TGTGCCAGCTCACCAGTGGCTAGCCCCTCAGATACGCAGTATTTT
v_call: TRBV20-1; clone_size: NA; j_call: TRBJ2-3; d_call: NA; cdr3_aa: CSASLIFTDTQYF; cdr3_nt: TGCAGTGCTAGTCTCATATTCACAGATACGCAGTATTTT
v_call: TRBV20-1; clone_size: NA; j_call: TRBJ2-5; d_call: TRBD2; cdr3_aa: CSARRLAGERGQETQYF; cdr3_nt: TGCAGTGCTAGAAGACTAGCGGGGGAAAGGGGACAAGAGACCCAGTACTTC
v_call: TRBV20-1; clone_size: NA; j_call: TRBJ2-7; d_call: TRBD1; cdr3_aa: CSARDGQGNVYEQYF; cdr3_nt: TGCAGTGCTAGAGACGGACAGGGAAACGTTTACGAGCAGTACTTC
v_call: TRBV7-3; clone_size: NA; j_call: TRBJ2-1; d_call: TRBD2; cdr3_aa: CASGGGYNEQFF; cdr3_nt: TGTGCCAGCGGCGGGGGCTACAATGAGCAGTTCTTC
v_call: TRBV6-2/TRBV6-3; clone_size: NA; j_call: TRBJ2-1; d_call: TRBD1; cdr3_aa: CASSYRDRGVNEQFF; cdr3_nt: TGTGCCAGCAGTTACCGGGACAGGGGTGTAAATGAGCAGTTCTTC
v_call: TRBV6-5; clone_size: NA; j_call: TRBJ2-1; d_call: TRBD1; cdr3_aa: CASTPRGGDEQFF; cdr3_nt: TGTGCCAGCACTCCCCGAGGGGGCGATGAGCAGTTCTTC
v_call: TRBV20-1; clone_size: NA; j_call: TRBJ2-1; d_call: TRBD2; cdr3_aa: CSAGLAGGIGQFF; cdr3_nt: TGCAGTGCCGGACTAGCGGGGGGAATTGGGCAGTTCTTC
v_call: TRBV10-3; clone_size: NA; j_call: TRBJ2-7; d_call: NA; cdr3_aa: CAITGRRESYEQYF; cdr3_nt: TGTGCCATCACGGGGCGGCGGGAATCCTACGAGCAGTACTTC
v_call: TRBV15; clone_size: NA; j_call: TRBJ2-7; d_call: NA; cdr3_aa: CATSERGGRSYEQYF; cdr3_nt: TGTGCCACCAGTGAGAGGGGCGGTCGTTCCTACGAGCAGTACTTC
v_call: TRBV5-4; clone_size: few; j_call: TRBJ2-3; d_call: TRBD1; cdr3_aa: CASSRQGAPSQYF; cdr3_nt: TGTGCCAGCAGCCGACAGGGAGCCCCTTCGCAGTATTTT
v_call: TRBV7-2; clone_size: NA; j_call: TRBJ2-7; d_call: TRBD1; cdr3_aa: CASSRRDRYEQYF; cdr3_nt: TGTGCCAGCAGTCGCCGGGACAGGTACGAGCAGTACTTC
v_call: TRBV29-1; clone_size: NA; j_call: TRBJ1-2; d_call: NA; cdr3_aa: CSARSGRESYGYTF; cdr3_nt: TGCAGCGCACGAAGTGGTAGGGAGAGCTATGGCTACACCTTC
v_call: TRBV20-1; clone_size: NA; j_call: TRBJ2-1; d_call: TRBD2; cdr3_aa: CSARDGFPSGSGNEQFF; cdr3_nt: TGCAGTGCTAGAGACGGGTTCCCTAGCGGGAGCGGTAATGAGCAGTTCTTC
v_call: TRBV5-1; clone_size: NA; j_call: TRBJ2-5; d_call: TRBD2; cdr3_aa: CASSFGAGAKETQYF; cdr3_nt: TGCGCCAGCAGCTTCGGCGCGGGAGCGAAAGAGACCCAGTACTTC
v_call: TRBV4-1; clone_size: NA; j_call: TRBJ2-5; d_call: TRBD2; cdr3_aa: CASSFRTSGETQYF; cdr3_nt: TGCGCCAGCAGCTTCAGGACTAGCGGGGAGACCCAGTACTTC
v_call: TRBV7-2; clone_size: NA; j_call: TRBJ1-5; d_call: NA; cdr3_aa: CASSLARGYQPQHF; cdr3_nt: TGTGCCAGCAGCTTAGCGAGGGGATATCAGCCCCAGCATTTT
v_call: TRBV5-1; clone_size: NA; j_call: TRBJ1-1; d_call: NA; cdr3_aa: CASSSSIGIAEAFF; cdr3_nt: TGCGCCAGCAGCTCAAGTATCGGTATCGCTGAAGCTTTCTTT
v_call: TRBV20-1; clone_size: NA; j_call: TRBJ1-1; d_call: TRBD1; cdr3_aa: CSAKIRDRHTEAFF; cdr3_nt: TGCAGTGCCAAAATCCGGGACAGGCACACTGAAGCTTTCTTT
v_call: TRBV2; clone_size: NA; j_call: TRBJ2-3; d_call: NA; cdr3_aa: CASSEGYTQYF; cdr3_nt: TGTGCCAGCAGTGAGGGCTATACGCAGTATTTT
v_call: TRBV20-1; clone_size: NA; j_call: TRBJ2-7; d_call: TRBD2; cdr3_aa: CSASPSGTQYEQYF; cdr3_nt: TGCAGTGCTAGCCCCAGCGGGACCCAGTACGAGCAGTACTTC
v_call: TRBV5-1; clone_size: NA; j_call: TRBJ1-2; d_call: NA; cdr3_aa: CASSLDGGGVFGYTF; cdr3_nt: TGCGCCAGCAGCTTGGACGGCGGAGGGGTCTTCGGCTACACCTTC
v_call: TRBV7-9; clone_size: NA; j_call: TRBJ2-7; d_call: NA; cdr3_aa: CASSSRGQSGPYEQYF; cdr3_nt: TGTGCCAGCAGCTCCCGGGGGCAGTCTGGCCCCTACGAGCAGTACTTC
v_call: TRBV4-1; clone_size: NA; j_call: TRBJ1-5; d_call: TRBD1; cdr3_aa: CASSHGTGNNQPQHF; cdr3_nt: TGCGCCAGCAGCCATGGGACAGGGAACAATCAGCCCCAGCATTTT
v_call: TRBV14; clone_size: NA; j_call: TRBJ1-2; d_call: NA; cdr3_aa: CASSKGRRYDYGYTF; cdr3_nt: TGTGCCAGCAGTAAGGGAAGGAGATATGACTATGGCTACACCTTC
v_call: TRBV4-1; clone_size: NA; j_call: TRBJ2-6; d_call: NA; cdr3_aa: CASSQYRGPNSGANVLTF; cdr3_nt: TGCGCCAGCAGCCAATATCGGGGCCCAAACTCTGGGGCCAACGTCCTGACTTTC